Sequencing of this T cell receptor beta chain was carried out in a study of blood T cell repertoires in COVID-19. Original processing methods: Nucleated cell counts were estimated from reference gene primer amplification. Only in-frame clones appear in the TCRdb table, and some are missing; sequencing was by immunoSEQ multiplex PCR. V, J and clone size reflect that table, while D and trimming were determined from the DNA. The sample carries hundreds of thousands of clones, approximately 86% recorded once. Germline CDR1 SGHKS, CDR2 YYEKEE (reference sequence). This CDR3 comprises 18 residues. The ends lost 4 bases at V and 5 bases at J; junction bases unmatched: 19.

The source is a human donor in a cohort sampled during active COVID-19. Sequencing input: peripheral blood. The rearrangement links TRBV5-5 to TRBJ2-3, with 7 bases aligning to TRBD2. The CDR3 DNA follows: TGTGCCAGCAGCCTGGACGGGGGAGGGCCCATTGGCGGAGATACGCAGTATTTT. This sequence encodes CASSLDGGGPIGGDTQYF.